This paragraph reports one TCR beta chain. The specificity of this receptor is unknown. Base qualities are not at hand, and no much larger clone is one base apart. Sequencing took place on an Illumina HiSeq 1500. TCRdb ran its own pipeline on the public reads, namely fastp trimming at Q25 and MiXCR clone calling, and kept in-frame beta chains. Records with the same CDR3 protein are collapsed into one entry carrying the most frequent genes and DNA. This sample has just under 550,000 distinct CDR3 sequences in its table, and roughly 29% of those were observed once. In total, the top ten clones hold less than 15% of the sample. V loses 1 base, J loses 3 bases, and the germline ends lie 13 bases apart. Its CDR3 holds 15 amino acids, cysteine through phenylalanine. CDR3 DNA is the only sequence kept; it has 45 bases, read in frame from the first base. CDR1 SGHTA and CDR2 FQGNSA are derived from the germline V gene.

This entry is derived from a study of T cell repertoires in cytomegalovirus infection (dated by TCRdb to between 2019 and 2020). About the study as a whole: Donor HLA type was relevant to the analysis, because carriage of CMV infection together with the matching HLA type was indicated by public TCR beta signatures. The paper's findings and limits, for the study overall: In the ex vivo response, HLA-C-restricted CMV-specific TCR beta clonotypes were dominant, and in two of eight donors the single most frequent clonotype came from this HLA-C-restricted group. Cumulative frequency of public TCR beta family members discriminated carriers of CMV infection plus the relevant HLA type in this cohort and an independent approximately 340-donor cohort.

This chain is built from TRBV7-2 and TRBJ2-7, with no reliable assignment of the D segment. Sequencing used PBMCs. The clonotype was recovered from a human donor in good health (CMV status not recorded). Some clones in this sample may be carry-over from other donors' samples. The CDR3 protein: CASSLDVSRSYEQYF. The nucleotide sequence is given as TGTGCCAGCAGCTTAGATGTCTCAAGAAGCTACGAGCAGTACTTC.